This T cell receptor beta chain was sequenced during a study of blood T cell repertoires in COVID-19 (dated by TCRdb to about 2020). Describing the broader study: The collaborator samples originated in the United States, Italy and Spain and spanned the acute and convalescent phases of COVID-19. Deeply sampled blood TCRbeta repertoires from subjects exposed to, actively infected with, or recovered from COVID-19 were included in the dataset. A de-identified subject ID, COVID-19 status, age in years and sex were almost always included in the sample metadata. The material from the prospective study consisted of cDNA or gDNA derived from T cells, B-cell-depleted T cells, or PBMCs. The repertoires were released in a freely available public database intended as a resource for research on the immune response to SARS-CoV-2. The samples were drawn from the first 160 participants of the ongoing ImmuneRACE study and from some 1,300 subjects provided by 6 global collaborators. Where available, HLA class I and class II types were taken from metadata supplied by the sample provider and were not determined by assay-based typing. Results the study describes overall, beyond this receptor: The quantity of clinical and demographic metadata differed by source and by participant and was supplied without curation.

This clone occurred once. Its antigen remains undetermined. No much larger clone is present one base from it, and per-base qualities are unavailable. CDR1 MNHEY and CDR2 SVGAGI were looked up in the germline V gene. Clipping removes 6 bases from V and 6 bases from J, with 9 as the unmatched junction base count. From the cysteine through the phenylalanine, the CDR3 covers 14 amino acids. Of all the DNA, just the CDR3 is kept, 42 bases in frame from base 1. Collaborating institutions collected whole blood in K2EDTA tubes following their own protocols. Collaborator samples were shipped for TCRbeta analysis as frozen whole blood, isolated PBMCs, or DNA extracted from either sample type. The immunoSEQ Assay, a bias-controlled multiplex PCR, was used to amplify TCRbeta CDR3 regions from genomic DNA. The published analysis was carried out like this. The number of nucleated cells in each sample was estimated from the amplification of reference gene primers within the assay. Sequence reads were collapsed and filtered to measure the absolute abundance of every unique TCRbeta CDR3 rearrangement. For each sample, productive Simpson clonality was calculated as the square root of Simpson's diversity index over productive rearrangements. TCRdb limited this immuneACCESS table to in-frame rearrangements with V and J called. A share of clones is missing; checked studies link under half to unresolved V genes, and the rest is unexplained. V and J calls and clone size are as listed in that table; D and trimming were resolved from the DNA. This sample has about 160,000 clones in its table, and about 80% of those were observed once. About 24% of the sample goes to the ten largest clones.

This receptor was taken from a woman older than 75 with acute or convalescent COVID-19. The sequence is built from TRBV6-5 and TRBJ2-7, and 9 junctional nucleotides match TRBD1. The specimen sequenced was peripheral blood. CDR3 loop: CASRGTGRVGEQYF. The DNA reads as follows: TGTGCCAGCAGAGGGACAGGGAGAGTCGGCGAGCAGTACTTC.